This TCR beta chain was sequenced for a study of Graves' ophthalmopathy and Graves' hyperthyroidism. Turning to this clonotype: The antigen is undetermined.

The PBMC fraction was derived from around 10 ml of fresh peripheral blood. V was clipped by 0 bases and J by 3 bases, with 9 bases between them. The CDR3 spans 15 residues. Looked up from germline, CDR1 is MNHEY and CDR2 is SVGAGI. Whole-study results and caveats: Predictions made by the model for ophthalmopathy progression reached 70.59% sensitivity and less than 80% specificity.

Amplification targeted the TCR beta CDR3 regions, with RNA transcripts as the source material. Amplification began with first-round RT-PCR using HTBI primers, then second-round multiplex PCR was performed. TCRdb fed the multiplex PCR reads into MiXCR, producing one record per CDR3 protein. The profile shows some 150,000 distinct CDR3 sequences, 39% of them singletons. The chain is built from TRBV6-5 and TRBJ1-5; tentatively, D is TRBD1 (5 bases). This TCR was sampled from a man under 40 with Graves' ophthalmopathy. Input material: peripheral blood. The CDR3, as DNA: TGTGCCAGCAGTTACTCTTCGGGGGTCAATCAGCCCCAGCATTTT. It yields the protein CASSYSSGVNQPQHF.